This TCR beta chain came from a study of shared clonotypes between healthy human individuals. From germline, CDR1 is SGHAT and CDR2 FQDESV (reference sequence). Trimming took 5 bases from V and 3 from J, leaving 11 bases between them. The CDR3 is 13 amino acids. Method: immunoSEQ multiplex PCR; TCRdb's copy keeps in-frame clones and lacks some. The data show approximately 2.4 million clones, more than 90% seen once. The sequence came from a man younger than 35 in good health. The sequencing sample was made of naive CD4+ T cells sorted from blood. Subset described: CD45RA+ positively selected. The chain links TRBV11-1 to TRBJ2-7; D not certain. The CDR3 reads CASSQAHGYEQYF. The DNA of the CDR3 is TGTGCCAGCAGCCAAGCCCACGGCTACGAGCAGTACTTC. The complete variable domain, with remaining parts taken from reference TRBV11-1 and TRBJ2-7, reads EAEVAQSPRYKITEKSQAVAFWCDPISGHATLYWYRQILGQGPELLVQFQDESVVDDSQLPKDRFSAERLKGVDSTLKIQPAELGDSAMYLCASSQAHGYEQYFGPGTRLTVT.